The sequence of this T cell receptor (beta chain) was determined in a study of breast tumors, draining lymph nodes, adjacent tissues. Broader study findings: Data fit most tumor T cells coming from lymph node, expanding in tumor. Tumor repertoires ranked between lymph nodes and nontumor tissue in diversity, with V and J gene preferences. Luminal-like breast cancer showed significantly higher tumor–nontumor repertoire similarity than basal-like.

On this clonotype itself: Its antigen is not known. Given the absence of the conserved phenylalanine or tryptophan at the CDR3 end, a read error is likely.

TCRdb reanalysed the multiplex PCR reads using MiXCR and keeps one entry per CDR3 protein. The sample includes 200,000 to 250,000 distinct CDR3 sequences, less than 45% seen only once; the top ten take 3% to 4%. The CDR3 is 12 amino acids. Germline CDR1 is SGHVS and CDR2 is FNYEAQ. Trimming shortened V by 1 base and J by 13 bases, and 11 bases separated the two germline ends. The lymph nodes were axillary draining lymph nodes from breast cancer patients. The gene calls are TRBV7-6 and TRBJ1-5; no clear D gene. Specimen: axillary lymph node tissue. The sequence derives from a female donor with breast cancer. Some clones in this sample may be carry-over from other donors' samples. CDR3 in amino acids: CASSLVGGSQHL. In DNA, the CDR3 is TGTGCCAGCAGCTTAGTCGGCGGGTCGCAGCATCTT.